The sequence of this TCR beta chain was determined in a study of T-cell memory formation after mild COVID-19. Across the whole study: TCR clusters were largely donor specific. Study results and caveats: Day 15 to 85 contracting clones showed balanced CD4/CD8; day 15 to 37 expanders favored CD4+.

The V gene's germline CDR1 is MNHEY and CDR2 SVGAGI. This CDR3 spans 14 amino acids. The ends were cut back, 3 bases at V and 5 bases at J, with 8 bases in the middle. This clonotype showed up just a few times. No antigen is known for it. TCRdb reprocessed the 5' RACE reads via MiXCR and lists one record per CDR3 protein. The data contain almost 550,000 distinct CDR3 sequences, over 20% of them singletons. The sequence came from an adult woman who had mild COVID-19 (a few samples of this study predate the infection). Cell type and time point are not known. The rearrangement uses TRBV6-5 and TRBJ1-6; D ambiguous. The sample taken for sequencing was PBMCs or a T cell subset sorted from them (not recorded which). CDR3 sequence (DNA): TGTGCCAGCAGTTATGCGGCAGATAATTCACCCCTCCACTTT. Translation gives CASSYAADNSPLHF.